Below are 7 T cell receptor beta chains sequenced from a single sample in a study of shared clonotypes between healthy human individuals. The method was immunoSEQ multiplex PCR; TCRdb's version includes in-frame clones alone and lacks a portion of them. The table has approximately 100,000 clones, under 80% seen once. Specimen: memory CD8+ T cells sorted from blood. The sample's subset: CD45RO+ cells pooled with CCR7-negative TemRA cells. The receptor source for this set is a man younger than 45 in good health.

The rearrangement joins TRBV10-3 to TRBJ1-4; D unclear. Germline CDR1 reads ENHRY; CDR2 reads SYGVKD. Trimming shortened V by 3 bases and J by 3 bases, and 14 bases separated the two germline ends. CDR3 length: 16 residues. CDR3 region: CAISDGLGRANEKLFF. As DNA, the CDR3 is TGTGCCATCAGTGATGGGTTAGGAAGAGCTAATGAAAAACTGTTTTTT.

This rearrangement joins TRBV25-1 to TRBJ1-1; 7 positions match TRBD1. The V gene's germline CDR1 is MGHDK and CDR2 SYGVNS. The V gene end was trimmed by 3 bases and the J gene end by 0 bases; junction bases not matched to a gene: 7. The CDR3 runs to 16 residues. The chain's CDR3 is CASSDLTGTMNTEAFF. The CDR3 DNA reads as TGTGCCAGCAGTGACCTGACAGGGACCATGAACACTGAAGCTTTCTTT.

The V gene is TRBV4-3, the J gene TRBJ1-1, with a possible D match to TRBD1 (6 bases). CDR3 length: 19 residues. Between the trimmed V and J ends, which lost 1 base and 5 bases, there was a span of 26 bases. The germline CDR1 and CDR2 sequences are LGHNA and YSLEER. The CDR3 reads CASSQGEGQRDTQGTEAFF. The CDR3 DNA is TGCGCCAGCAGCCAAGGGGAGGGCCAAAGGGACACACAGGGAACTGAAGCTTTCTTT.

V and J are TRBV5-1 and TRBJ2-1, with 7 bases identical to TRBD1. The V and J ends lost 9 bases and 4 bases, in that order; junction bases with no gene match: 13. CDR1 is SGHRS, CDR2 YFSETQ, per germline. This CDR3 is built from 15 residues. The CDR3 DNA reads as TGCGCCACTGCAAGGGGGCAGAACAATTACAATGAGCAGTTCTTC. This encodes CATARGQNNYNEQFF.

The table lists this clone with a few counts. This sample also contains other DNA sequences that code for the same CDR3. This chain uses TRBV5-1 with TRBJ2-1; 8 nucleotides line up with TRBD1. Germline lookup yields CDR1 SGHRS and CDR2 YFSETQ. This CDR3 comprises 14 residues. The ends lost 1 base at V and 3 bases at J; junction bases unmatched: 0. The chain's CDR3 is CASSLTGGYNEQFF. The CDR3 DNA is TGCGCCAGCAGCTTGACAGGGGGCTACAATGAGCAGTTCTTC.

The rearrangement joins TRBV5-4 to TRBJ2-5, with TRBD2 identical over 8 bases. The CDR3 is 15 residues long. CDR1 is SGHNT and CDR2 is YYREEE in the germline V gene (reference sequence). The V segment lost 2 bases and the J segment 5 bases; nucleotides outside the gene matches: 8. The CDR3, as DNA: TGTGCCAGCAGCTTCGGGACTAGTAATGGGGAGACCCAGTACTTC. Translated: CASSFGTSNGETQYF.

The chain carries TRBV7-9 and TRBJ2-3, with 7 bases lining up with TRBD2. Germline V gene sequence: CDR1 SEHNR, CDR2 FQNEAQ (reference sequence). The CDR3 is 14 residues long. Unmatched junction bases numbered 7, after V lost 5 bases and J lost 5 bases. CDR3 in DNA: TGTGCCAGCAGCCTGGGGACTATTAAAGATACGCAGTATTTT. It codes for CASSLGTIKDTQYF.